One sample yielded the 30 T cell receptor beta chains listed below, sequenced in a study of shared clonotypes between healthy human individuals (TCRdb year 2020). The library was produced with the immunoSEQ multiplex PCR assay. The clones in this table, taken by TCRdb from immuneACCESS, are in-frame only. Not every clone is retained; where verified, under half of the shortfall comes from an unresolved V gene, and the cause of the rest is unknown. The sample table holds 2.3 million or so clones, of which more than 85% were seen once. Clones ranked in the top ten supply approximately 0.4% of the sample. Sequenced input: naive CD4+ T cells from PBMCs. The cell subset or site tag for this specimen amounts to: CD45RA+ positively selected. The origin of the receptors is a young man in good health. Some clones in this sample may be carry-over from other donors' samples.

The chain employs TRBV10-2 and TRBJ2-1; no reliable D call. Germline CDR1 and CDR2: WSHSY and SAAADI. The CDR3 spans 11 residues. Between the trimmed V and J ends, which lost 5 bases and 5 bases, there was a span of 4 bases. The CDR3 loop is CASSFDNEQFF. For the CDR3, the DNA is TGCGCCAGCAGTTTTGACAATGAGCAGTTCTTC.

This clone was observed once. The rearrangement joins TRBV29-1 to TRBJ2-1; TRBD2 matches at 9 bases. Trimming removed 6 bases from V and 7 bases from J; junction bases left unmatched: 1. Looked up from germline, CDR1 is SQVTM and CDR2 is ANQGSEA. The CDR3 loop spans 11 amino acids. CDR3 sequence: CSVTSGNEQFF. The CDR3 DNA is TGCAGCGTGACTAGCGGAAATGAGCAGTTCTTC.

This rearrangement joins TRBV7-3 to TRBJ1-1; no firm D call. V gave up 4 bases and J gave up 8 bases, with 14 bases separating them. There are 13 residues in the CDR3. The germline CDR1 and CDR2 sequences are SGHTA and FQGTGA. This CDR3 reads CASSSLPTMEAFF. CDR3 DNA sequence: TGTGCCAGCAGCTCCCTTCCCACCATGGAAGCTTTCTTT. Filled out from reference TRBV7-3 and TRBJ1-1, the complete variable domain reads GAGVSQTPSNKVTEKGKYVELRCDPISGHTALYWYRQSLGQGPEFLIYFQGTGAADDSGLPNDRFFAVRPEGSVSTLKIQRTERGDSAVYLCASSSLPTMEAFFGQGTRLTVV.

Comment on this clone: The same CDR3 can be traced to other DNA sequences in this sample. CDR3 residues: CASSPRGTTNEKLFF. CDR3 DNA sequence: TGTGCCAGCTCACCACGGGGTACAACTAATGAAAAACTGTTTTTT. The rearrangement joins TRBV18 to TRBJ1-4; D not certain. The V gene's germline CDR1 is KGHSH and CDR2 LQKENI. Deletions cut 1 base from V and 0 bases from J, with 6 bases between. This CDR3 is built from 15 residues.

The V gene is TRBV7-6, the J gene TRBJ2-1; maybe TRBD1 (6 bases). The CDR3 loop spans 13 amino acids. The germline V gene has CDR1 SGHVS and CDR2 FNYEAQ. V lost 3 bases to trimming and J lost 5 bases, with 8 bases between them. The CDR3: CASSFGQHNEQFF. The CDR3 DNA follows: TGTGCCAGCAGCTTTGGACAGCACAATGAGCAGTTCTTC.

The chain joins TRBV6-5 to TRBJ2-3; a possible D gene is TRBD1 (5 bases). CDR3 length: 14 amino acids. Trimming cost V 10 bases and J 0 bases, with 14 bases left between them. Germline lookup yields CDR1 MNHEY and CDR2 SVGAGI. CDR3 amino acids: CAIRRDSSTDTQYF. CDR3 nucleotides: TGTGCCATCCGTCGCGACAGTAGCACAGATACGCAGTATTTT.

The chain couples TRBV19 to TRBJ2-7; 9 bases match TRBD2. The germline V gene has CDR1 LNHDA and CDR2 SQIVND (reference sequence). CDR3 length: 16 amino acids. After removal of 1 base from V and 2 bases from J, the junction contained 6 bases not matched to a gene. The CDR3, as DNA: TGTGCCAGTAGTATAGCGTCGCTAGCGGGGACCTACGAGCAGTACTTC. Protein product: CASSIASLAGTYEQYF.

This clone was picked up one time. The chain has TRBV5-1 and TRBJ1-2; D is ambiguous. Germline V gene data show CDR1 as SGHRS and CDR2 as YFSETQ. V lost 0 bases, J lost 3 bases, and 12 bases lay in between. The CDR3 extends over 15 amino acids. For the CDR3, the DNA is TGCGCCAGCAGCTTGGATATCGCAGTATACTATGGCTACACCTTC. Translating it yields CASSLDIAVYYGYTF.

The V gene is TRBV7-9, the J gene TRBJ2-7; 12 bases fit TRBD2. The germline V gene encodes CDR1 SEHNR and CDR2 FQNEAQ (reference sequence). The trim removed 5 bases at V and 7 bases at J, leaving 6 bases unmatched. This CDR3 contains 14 residues. CDR3 sequence (DNA): TGTGCCAGCAGCCGACTAGCGGGGGAGGGGGAGCAGTACTTC. Its translation: CASSRLAGEGEQYF.

The J gene is TRBJ2-7, the V gene TRBV28; D assignment may be TRBD1 or TRBD2 (5 bases each). CDR3 length: 15 residues. Germline CDR1 MDHEN, CDR2 SYDVKM. V was clipped by 7 bases and J by 9 bases, with 25 bases between them. CDR3 sequence: CASTSTGTYNLRQYF. The CDR3 region has the DNA TGTGCCAGCACCTCCACCGGGACCTATAACCTTAGGCAGTACTTC.

The chain carries TRBV13 and TRBJ2-2; 7 bases line up with TRBD2. Germline CDR1 PRHDT, CDR2 FYEKMQ (reference sequence). Trimming removed 5 bases from V and 1 base from J; junction bases left unmatched: 4. This CDR3 is 15 amino acids long. DNA for the CDR3: TGTGCCAGCAGCGCGGGAGTCCGGAACACCGGGGAGCTGTTTTTT. Amino acids: CASSAGVRNTGELFF.

The chain couples TRBV28 to TRBJ2-7; 8 positions agree with TRBD1. Germline CDR1 is MDHEN and CDR2 is SYDVKM. V was clipped by 7 bases and J by 2 bases; unmatched bases: 16. The CDR3 spans 17 residues. CDR3 sequence reads: CASTQLLTGGHTYEQYF. In DNA form, the CDR3 reads TGTGCCAGCACCCAACTTCTAACAGGGGGGCACACCTACGAGCAGTACTTC.

This clone was observed a single time. This rearrangement joins TRBV11-3 to TRBJ2-1, with 12 positions matching TRBD2. This CDR3 has 16 amino acids. The junction had 3 bases not matched to a gene; V was cut back by 0 bases and J by 6 bases. Germline V gene sequence: CDR1 SGHNT, CDR2 YENEEA. The CDR3 is CASSLEGLAGSNEQFF. The CDR3 nucleotides are TGTGCCAGCAGCTTAGAAGGACTAGCGGGATCCAATGAGCAGTTCTTC.

V usage is TRBV5-4 and J usage is TRBJ2-7; tentatively, D is TRBD2 (6 bases). Germline CDR1 reads SGHNT; CDR2 reads YYREEE (reference sequence). The CDR3 has 14 amino acids. V lost 2 bases and J lost 1, with 10 bases in between. DNA of the CDR3: TGTGCCAGCAGCTTCGTTGGGACTTCCTACGAGCAGTACTTC. Its protein product is CASSFVGTSYEQYF.

The chain carries TRBV18 and TRBJ2-5; 8 positions agree with TRBD2. The CDR3 sequence is 15 residues long. Looked up from germline, CDR1 is KGHSH and CDR2 is LQKENI. With 1 base clipped from V and 5 bases from J, the junction kept 6 bases outside the gene matches. The CDR3 bases are TGTGCCAGCTCACCACAGCGGGAGACGGGGGAGACCCAGTACTTC. Its protein is CASSPQRETGETQYF.

This chain links TRBV6-5 with TRBJ1-2; D gene ambiguous. The CDR3 has 12 amino acids. The germline gives CDR1 MNHEY, CDR2 SVGAGI. V was cut by 6 bases and J by 0 bases, with 5 bases left in between. The DNA of the CDR3 is TGTGCCAGCAGAAGTTCTAACTATGGCTACACCTTC. Residues: CASRSSNYGYTF.

V usage is TRBV5-1 and J usage is TRBJ2-1; D might be TRBD1 or TRBD2, each matching 5 bases. CDR1 is SGHRS, CDR2 YFSETQ, per germline. The CDR3 contains 15 residues. Trimming stripped 2 bases from V and 6 bases from J, with 15 bases between. CDR3 DNA sequence: TGCGCCAGCAGCTTAGAGGGGCGCATCCCCAATGAGCAGTTCTTC. Translated: CASSLEGRIPNEQFF.

The rearrangement uses TRBV28 and TRBJ2-2, with D perhaps assigned TRBD1 or TRBD2 (5 bases each). V was pared by 5 bases and J by 4 bases, with 11 bases between. The CDR3 loop spans 14 amino acids. The germline V gene has CDR1 MDHEN and CDR2 SYDVKM. The chain's CDR3 is CASSPGTATGELFF. The CDR3 nucleotides read TGTGCCAGCAGTCCCGGGACGGCCACCGGGGAGCTGTTTTTT.

The V gene is TRBV5-4, the J gene TRBJ2-7; 16 bases match TRBD2. V trimming: 3 bases; J trimming: 4 bases; junction bases outside the gene matches: 1. This CDR3 has 15 residues. Germline CDR1 is SGHNT and CDR2 is YYREEE (reference sequence). The CDR3 coding sequence is TGTGCCAGCAGCTCGGGACTAGCGGGAGGGTACGAGCAGTACTTC. Translated, it gives CASSSGLAGGYEQYF. Looking up the rest from reference TRBV5-4 and TRBJ2-7 gives the full variable domain: ETGVTQSPTHLIKTRGQQVTLRCSSQSGHNTVSWYQQALGQGPQFIFQYYREEENGRGNFPPRFSGLQFPNYSSELNVNALELDDSALYLCASSSGLAGGYEQYFGPGTRLTVT.

This sequence joins TRBV11-2 and TRBJ2-5; 11 positions match TRBD1. The V segment lost 7 bases and the J segment 4 bases; nucleotides outside the gene matches: 8. The CDR3 runs to 15 residues. CDR1 is SGHAT, CDR2 FQNNGV, per germline. The CDR3 region has the DNA TGTGCCAGCATCCCGACCGGGACAGGGGGAGAGACCCAGTACTTC. It translates to CASIPTGTGGETQYF.

The chain has TRBV5-4 and TRBJ2-7; D possibly corresponds to TRBD1 (5 bases). This CDR3 is built from 13 residues. The germline V and J ends were trimmed by 5 bases and 4 bases, with 13 bases remaining between them. The germline V gene has CDR1 SGHNT and CDR2 YYREEE (reference sequence). This CDR3 is CASSNDTGYEQYF. The CDR3, as DNA: TGTGCCAGCAGTAATGATACAGGTTACGAGCAGTACTTC.

The chain couples TRBV29-1 to TRBJ2-3, with D perhaps TRBD1 (6 bases). This CDR3 region has 13 residues. Trimming stripped 7 bases from V and 4 bases from J, with 15 bases between. Looked up from germline, CDR1 is SQVTM and CDR2 is ANQGSEA. The DNA of the CDR3 is TGCAGCGCCACAGGGAAGAGCGCAGATACGCAGTATTTT. This codes for CSATGKSADTQYF.

The rearrangement links TRBV5-1 to TRBJ1-1; a possible D gene is TRBD1 (6 bases). The CDR3 spans 13 residues. V was trimmed by 3 bases and J by 7 bases, leaving 13 bases between them. Germline V gene lookup returns CDR1 SGHRS and CDR2 YFSETQ. CDR3 DNA sequence: TGCGCCAGCAGCTCCACGACAGGCAGTGAAGCTTTCTTT. This gives the protein CASSSTTGSEAFF.

This rearrangement joins TRBV19 to TRBJ2-1; D gene unclear. CDR1 is LNHDA and CDR2 is SQIVND in the germline V gene (reference sequence). CDR3 length equals 15 residues. Trimming pared 7 bases from V and 8 bases from J, leaving 21 bases between. The CDR3 DNA follows: TGTGCCAGTACTAAGCAGGCGGCTTTTGACGATGAGCAGTTCTTC. Protein: CASTKQAAFDDEQFF.

This rearrangement joins TRBV28 to TRBJ2-7, with 7 positions matching TRBD1. Germline V lookup: CDR1 MDHEN, CDR2 SYDVKM. There are 13 residues in the CDR3. V lost 8 bases, J lost 0 bases, and 4 bases stayed unmatched. The CDR3 DNA reads as TGTGCCAGCGGACAGGCATACTCCTACGAGCAGTACTTC. Translated, it gives CASGQAYSYEQYF.

The chain uses TRBV5-1 and TRBJ1-1; the D gene is possibly TRBD1 (6 bases). Germline loops: CDR1 SGHRS, CDR2 YFSETQ. The CDR3 has 15 amino acids. Trimming shortened V by 4 bases and J by 7 bases, and 20 bases separated the two germline ends. CDR3 residues: CASSPAPPTGHEAFF. The DNA of the CDR3 is TGCGCCAGCAGCCCAGCCCCTCCGACAGGCCATGAAGCTTTCTTT.

The chain combines TRBV5-1 with TRBJ1-2; D perhaps matches TRBD1 (6 bases). V was cut by 3 bases and J by 6 bases, with 15 bases left in between. The CDR3 spans 14 residues. The V gene's germline CDR1 is SGHRS and CDR2 YFSETQ. CDR3 sequence (DNA): TGCGCCAGCAGCTACACGGTCTCAGGGGATGGCTACACCTTC. Translation gives CASSYTVSGDGYTF.

The chain joins TRBV5-1 to TRBJ2-3; possibly TRBD1 for D (5 bases). Germline V lookup: CDR1 SGHRS, CDR2 YFSETQ. The V end lost 1 base, the J end lost 0 bases, and 12 bases lay between the germline ends. The CDR3 covers 16 residues. The CDR3 DNA follows: TGCGCCAGCAGCTTGATGGGGCCCTCTAGCACAGATACGCAGTATTTT. Translation gives CASSLMGPSSTDTQYF.

In the case of this clone: Other DNA sequences in the same sample also yield this CDR3. The chain employs TRBV7-2 and TRBJ2-7; the D is unclear. The V end lost 6 bases, the J end lost 2 bases, and 8 bases lay between the germline ends. Per the germline V gene, CDR1 is SGHTA and CDR2 is FQGNSA. This CDR3 spans 12 amino acids. The CDR3 DNA reads as TGTGCCAGCAGTCCCCGGACCTACGAGCAGTACTTC. Amino acid sequence: CASSPRTYEQYF.

The chain has TRBV2 and TRBJ1-4, with D unclear. The germline gives CDR1 SNHLY, CDR2 FYNNEI. This CDR3 is 13 amino acids long. Between the trimmed V and J ends, which lost 6 bases and 7 bases, there was a span of 12 bases. In nucleotides, the CDR3 is TGTGCCAGCAGGCCCGCTGGAGGTGAAAAACTGTTTTTT. It is translated as CASRPAGGEKLFF.